A selection of T cell receptor beta chains follows, all from one sample in a study of beta chain features in type 1 diabetes. TCRdb keeps only in-frame clones here, not all; method: immunoSEQ multiplex PCR. The table includes around 40,000 clones, approximately 70% detected once. What was sequenced was Tregs from blood. These receptors were taken from a woman aged 18-30 years with type 1 diabetes. Each CDR3 is given with its conserved first and last residue. D genes are given only for firm matches. Clone size is given for some rows only: seen once, a few or many times, or a class if the clone is expanded.

once	TRBJ2-3	TRBV29-1	-	TGCAGCGGGGAGGGGGGCACAGATACGCAGTATTTT	CSGEGGTDTQYF
-	TRBJ2-1	TRBV27	TRBD2	TGTGCCAGCAGCAGCTTCGGGATAGGGCTAGCGGGAGATAAGTACAATGAGCAGTTCTTC	CASSSFGIGLAGDKYNEQFF
-	TRBJ2-5	TRBV7-2	-	TGTGCCAGCAGCTTAGCGTGGCAGGATGAGACCCAGTACTTC	CASSLAWQDETQYF
-	TRBJ2-3	TRBV9	TRBD1	TGTGCCAGTAAAACCACAGGGGCAGATACGCAGTATTTT	CASKTTGADTQYF
-	TRBJ2-2	TRBV9	-	TGTGCCAGCAGCGCCCGACTAGGTTTTGAGGGCACCGGGGAGCTGTTTTTT	CASSARLGFEGTGELFF
-	TRBJ1-1	TRBV9	TRBD1	TGTGCCAGCAGCGTAGTGGAGGGGGCCGGGACTGAAGCTTTCTTT	CASSVVEGAGTEAFF
-	TRBJ2-7	TRBV6-5	-	TGTGCCAGCACCCCAAGTGGTAGCGGTTACGGGCAGTACTTC	CASTPSGSGYGQYF
-	TRBJ1-6	TRBV19	-	TGTGCCAGTAGTATCCGAACAGGGAGCTCCTATAATTCACCCCTCCACTTT	CASSIRTGSSYNSPLHF
-	TRBJ1-1	TRBV7-2	-	TGTGCCAGCAGCTTAGATGGACGGGGTGAAGCTTTCTTT	CASSLDGRGEAFF
-	TRBJ2-7	TRBV5-1	TRBD1	TGCGCCAGCTCCGGGACAGGCCTTATCTACGAGCAGTACTTC	CASSGTGLIYEQYF
few	TRBJ1-2	TRBV4-3	TRBD1	TGCGCCAGCAGCCCCAACCCGGGACAGGAGCCCAACGGCTACACCTTC	CASSPNPGQEPNGYTF
-	TRBJ2-3	TRBV5-1	-	TGCGCCAGCAGCCTCGGGGAGAGCACAGATACGCAGTATTTT	CASSLGESTDTQYF
-	TRBJ2-7	TRBV15	-	TGTGCCACCAGCAGAGTCGGGGACGAGCAGTACTTC	CATSRVGDEQYF
once	TRBJ2-5	TRBV5-8	-	TGTGCCAGCTCCGGTTTACGGGAGACCCAGTACTTC	CASSGLRETQYF
-	TRBJ2-5	TRBV19	TRBD1	TGTGCCAGTAGCACTGGACAGGAAGAGACCCAGTACTTC	CASSTGQEETQYF
few	TRBJ2-5	TRBV5-1	-	TGCGCCAGCAGCTTGGTGGTCTCGGAGGGGGAGACCCAGTACTTC	CASSLVVSEGETQYF
-	TRBJ2-7	TRBV5-4	TRBD1	TGTGCCAGCGGACAGGGGGCAAGTTTGGTGTACGAGCAGTACTTC	CASGQGASLVYEQYF
-	TRBJ2-3	TRBV5-1	-	TGCGCCAGCAGCTTGGTTCCTTCTAGCACAGATACGCAGTATTTT	CASSLVPSSTDTQYF
-	TRBJ2-7	TRBV5-1	-	TGCGCCAGCAGCTTGGGGTTGGGGTCGGGACTCGAGCAGTACTTC	CASSLGLGSGLEQYF
-	TRBJ1-6	TRBV7-9	-	TGTGCCAGCAGCTTAGAGGGGGGGGCCTCACCCCTCCACTTT	CASSLEGGASPLHF
-	TRBJ2-7	TRBV7-2	TRBD2	TGTGCCAGCAGCTTAGTTTCTAGCGGGGGGTACTACGAGCAGTACTTC	CASSLVSSGGYYEQYF
-	TRBJ2-7	TRBV7-2	TRBD2	TGTGCCAGCAGCTTAGTATCTAGCGGGGGGAACTACGAGCAGTACTTC	CASSLVSSGGNYEQYF
-	TRBJ2-7	TRBV5-1	TRBD2	TGCGCCAGCAGCTTGGTAGCGGGAGGAGTATACGAGCAGTACTTC	CASSLVAGGVYEQYF
-	TRBJ2-7	TRBV4-2	-	TGTGCCAGCAGCCCCGGGGAAAGGGTGGTCGAGCAGTACTTC	CASSPGERVVEQYF
-	TRBJ1-1	TRBV11-1	-	TGTGCCAGCAGCTTATACAGGGAAACTGAAGCTTTCTTT	CASSLYRETEAFF
few	TRBJ1-1	TRBV6-5	-	TGTGCCAGCAGTTCGATTGCTAAAGCTTTCTTT	CASSSIAKAFF
-	TRBJ2-7	TRBV7-8	TRBD2	TGTGCCAGCAGGTTAAAACAGGGACTAGCGTCCTACGAGCAGTACTTC	CASRLKQGLASYEQYF
-	TRBJ2-1	TRBV7-9	TRBD1	TGTGCCAGCAGCTCAAAACGCCGGGACAGGGACTCCAATGAGCAGTTCTTC	CASSSKRRDRDSNEQFF
once	TRBJ2-7	TRBV11-2	TRBD2	TGTGCCAGCAGCTCTTTCTGGCGGGGGGATCCCTACGAGCAGTACTTC	CASSSFWRGDPYEQYF
-	TRBJ2-7	TRBV14	-	TGTGCCAGCAGCCAAGAAGTTTTGACAAAGTCCTCCTACGAGCAGTACTTC	CASSQEVLTKSSYEQYF
-	TRBJ1-1	TRBV5-1	-	TGCGCCAGCACCCAGTTACGGGAATCTCCGACCCCTTTCAACACTGAAGCTTTCTTT	CASTQLRESPTPFNTEAFF
-	TRBJ2-1	TRBV14	-	TGTGCCAGCAGCCAAGATCGGGGCAGGGGCTCCTACAATGAGCAGTTCTTC	CASSQDRGRGSYNEQFF
-	TRBJ2-7	TRBV7-2	TRBD2	TGTGCCAGCAGCTTAGGGACTAGTAACGAGCAGTACTTC	CASSLGTSNEQYF
-	TRBJ2-1	TRBV4-3	-	TGCGCCAGCAGCCAAGATGGGCGGGATTACAATGAGCAGTTCTTC	CASSQDGRDYNEQFF
-	TRBJ2-5	TRBV7-9	-	TGTGCCAGCAGCTGGGCTGTTGAGACCCAGTACTTC	CASSWAVETQYF